These 6 T cell receptor beta chains originate from one sample sequenced in a study of control samples from healthy donors and cancer patients. Sequencing used immunoSEQ multiplex PCR; TCRdb keeps in-frame clones, though not all of them. The sample comprises some 79,000 clones, more than 75% of which are singletons, and 3.5% to 4% rests with the top ten. Sequencing used blood. Receptors originate from a woman aged 45-65 years in good health.

This rearrangement joins TRBV3-1 (or the pseudogene TRBV3-2) to TRBJ2-1; D could derive from TRBD1 or TRBD2 (5 bases each). CDR1 and CDR2 from the germline V gene are LGHDT and YNNKEL (reference sequence). CDR3 length: 13 residues. Trimming removed 4 bases at V and 2 bases at J, with 6 bases between. The CDR3, as DNA: TGTGCCAGCAGCCCGGGGCCCTACAATGAGCAGTTCTTC. It is translated as CASSPGPYNEQFF.

The chain carries TRBV9 and TRBJ1-6; D unresolved. From germline, CDR1 is SGDLS and CDR2 YYNGEE. The CDR3 has 15 amino acids. Trimming stripped 4 bases from V and 5 bases from J, with 13 bases between. The CDR3 spells CASSLGNLDNSPLHF. The CDR3 DNA sequence: TGTGCCAGCAGCCTCGGGAATCTAGATAATTCACCCCTCCACTTT.

CDR3: CASRQGRSTDTQYF. The CDR3 bases are TGTGCCAGCCGCCAGGGACGGAGCACAGATACGCAGTATTTT. The chain links TRBV19 to TRBJ2-3; tentatively, D is TRBD1 or TRBD2 (5 bases each). V was cut by 9 bases and J by 0 bases, with 13 bases left in between. CDR3 length: 14 amino acids. CDR1 is LNHDA, CDR2 SQIVND, per germline (reference sequence). Full variable domain (missing parts from reference TRBV19 and TRBJ2-3): DGGITQSPKYLFRKEGQNVTLSCEQNLNHDAMYWYRQDPGQGLRLIYYSQIVNDFQKGDIAEGYSVSREKKESFPLTVTSAQKNPTAFYLCASRQGRSTDTQYFGPGTRLTVL.

The rearrangement links TRBV27 to TRBJ2-1, with no clear D. V was cut by 4 bases and J by 8 bases, with 12 bases left in between. The CDR3 extends over 13 amino acids. Germline assignment: CDR1 MNHEY and CDR2 SMNVEV (reference sequence). The CDR3 bases are TGTGCCAGCAGTTCTACGCCCCTTGATGAGCAGTTCTTC. This gives the protein CASSSTPLDEQFF.

This chain joins TRBV5-4 and TRBJ1-5; perhaps TRBD1 as D (5 bases). The CDR3 sequence is 15 residues long. CDR1 SGHNT and CDR2 YYREEE come from the germline V gene (reference sequence). V was clipped by 4 bases and J by 4 bases, with 15 bases between them. Here the CDR3 reads CASSRLPGPNQPQHF. The CDR3 region has the DNA TGTGCCAGCAGCCGTTTGCCGGGACCGAATCAGCCCCAGCATTTT.

This chain joins TRBV11-2 and TRBJ2-5; D is possibly TRBD1 (5 bases). Trimming shortened V by 5 bases and J by 4 bases, and 11 bases separated the two germline ends. Germline-derived CDR1 and CDR2 are SGHAT and FQNNGV. This CDR3 comprises 13 residues. CDR3 sequence reads: CASSQEGVETQYF. CDR3 bases: TGTGCCAGCAGCCAAGAAGGGGTAGAGACCCAGTACTTC.